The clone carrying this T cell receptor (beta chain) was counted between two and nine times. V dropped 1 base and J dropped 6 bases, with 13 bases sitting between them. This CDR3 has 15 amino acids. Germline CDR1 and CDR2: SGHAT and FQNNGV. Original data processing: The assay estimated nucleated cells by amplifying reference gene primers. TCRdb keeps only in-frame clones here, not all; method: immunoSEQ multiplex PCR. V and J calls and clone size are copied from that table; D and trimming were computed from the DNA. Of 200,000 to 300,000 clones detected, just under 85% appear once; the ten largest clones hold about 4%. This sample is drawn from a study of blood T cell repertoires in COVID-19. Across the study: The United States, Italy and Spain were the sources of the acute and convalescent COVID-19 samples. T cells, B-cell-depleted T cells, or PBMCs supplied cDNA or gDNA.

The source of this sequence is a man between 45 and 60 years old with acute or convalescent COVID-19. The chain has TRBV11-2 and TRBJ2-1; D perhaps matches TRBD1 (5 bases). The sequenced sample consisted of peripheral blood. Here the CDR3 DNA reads TGTGCCAGCAGCTTAGCTGCAGGGCGGATCAATGAGCAGTTCTTC. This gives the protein CASSLAAGRINEQFF.